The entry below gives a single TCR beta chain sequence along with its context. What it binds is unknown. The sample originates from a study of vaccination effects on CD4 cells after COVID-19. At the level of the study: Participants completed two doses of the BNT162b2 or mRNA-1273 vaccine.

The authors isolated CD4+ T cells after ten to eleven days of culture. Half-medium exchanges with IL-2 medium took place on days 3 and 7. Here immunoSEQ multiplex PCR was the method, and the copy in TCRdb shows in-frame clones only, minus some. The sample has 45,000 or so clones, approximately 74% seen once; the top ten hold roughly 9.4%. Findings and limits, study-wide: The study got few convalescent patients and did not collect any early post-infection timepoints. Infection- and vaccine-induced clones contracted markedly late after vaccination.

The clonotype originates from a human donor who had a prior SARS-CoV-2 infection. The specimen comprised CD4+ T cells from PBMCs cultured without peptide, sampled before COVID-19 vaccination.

Here the CDR3 DNA reads TGTGCCAGCAGCCTGGGTGAAACCCTGAGTCTCGGAGATACGCAGTATTTT. Protein sequence: CASSLGETLSLGDTQYF. The chain combines TRBV7-9 with TRBJ2-3; D not certain. CDR3 length: 17 residues. Germline V lookup: CDR1 SEHNR, CDR2 FQNEAQ (reference sequence). The germline V and J ends were trimmed by 5 bases and 5 bases, with 23 bases remaining between them.